A selection of T cell receptor beta chains follows, all from one sample in a study of blood T cell repertoires in COVID-19. Measured with immunoSEQ multiplex PCR; TCRdb has only the in-frame clones, and not every one. The sample lists roughly 350,000 clones, 75% to 90% occurring once. The sample consisted of peripheral blood. These receptors originate from a woman aged 45-60 years with COVID-19, enrolled during active disease. CDR3s include the opening cysteine and the closing phenylalanine or tryptophan. D genes are given only for firm matches. Some rows have no size entry. The others give once, few or many, or a class for an expanded clone.

length: 15
J: TRBJ2-4
size: .
V: TRBV11-3
D: .
CDR3: CASSSAQGNKNIQYF
DNA: TGTGCCAGCAGCTCCGCACAGGGTAACAAAAACATTCAGTACTTC

length: 15
J: TRBJ2-7
size: .
V: TRBV7-2
D: TRBD1
CDR3: CASSPKTGKGYEQYF
DNA: TGTGCCAGCAGCCCGAAGACAGGGAAGGGATACGAGCAGTACTTC

length: 16
J: TRBJ1-6
size: .
V: TRBV7-2
D: .
CDR3: CASSSRAGNRNSPLHF
DNA: TGTGCCAGCAGCTCAAGGGCAGGGAATAGGAATTCACCCCTCCACTTT

length: 13
J: TRBJ2-5
size: once
V: TRBV19
D: .
CDR3: CASSIALPGAQYF
DNA: TGTGCCAGTAGTATAGCTCTCCCCGGAGCCCAGTACTTC

length: 16
J: TRBJ1-1
size: .
V: TRBV6-5
D: .
CDR3: CASSYSMGWGHTEAFF
DNA: TGTGCCAGCAGTTACTCGATGGGATGGGGGCACACTGAAGCTTTCTTT

length: 13
J: TRBJ1-2
size: .
V: TRBV28
D: TRBD1
CDR3: CATKTGDPYGYTF
DNA: TGTGCCACGAAAACAGGGGACCCTTATGGCTACACCTTC

length: 13
J: TRBJ2-5
size: .
V: TRBV10-3
D: TRBD1
CDR3: CAVWTGEQETQYF
DNA: TGTGCCGTATGGACAGGGGAGCAAGAGACCCAGTACTTC

length: 14
J: TRBJ1-1
size: .
V: TRBV7-2
D: TRBD1
CDR3: CASSPDRDYTEAFF
DNA: TGTGCCAGCAGCCCAGACAGGGATTACACTGAAGCTTTCTTT

length: 13
J: TRBJ2-1
size: .
V: TRBV2
D: .
CDR3: CASTQGGYNEQFF
DNA: TGTGCCAGCACCCAGGGGGGTTACAATGAGCAGTTCTTC

length: 15
J: TRBJ1-2
size: .
V: TRBV9
D: .
CDR3: CASSVDRAFTGGYTF
DNA: TGTGCCAGCAGCGTCGATCGGGCCTTTACGGGAGGCTACACCTTC